Described below is a single T cell receptor (beta chain) sequence and its context. Participants' reported clinical history set cohort assignment. What the recovered Cohort 3 donors had was two negative PCRs, clearance, or symptom resolution. The sample is drawn from a study of blood T cell repertoires in COVID-19. Study as a whole: Acute and convalescent COVID-19 specimens originated in the United States, Italy and Spain.

In the authors' methods: Cell counts per sample came from amplifying reference gene primers. The protocol was immunoSEQ multiplex PCR, while the TCRdb copy is restricted to in-frame clones and leaves out a portion. The V and J calls and clone size are taken from that table; D and trimming were inferred from the DNA. The data contain a few hundred thousand clones, roughly 89% of them seen just once; the ten biggest clones take up roughly 1.9%. Looked up from germline, CDR1 is LNHDA and CDR2 is SQIVND (reference sequence). V was shortened by 8 bases and J by 4 bases, with 14 bases between the two germline ends. The CDR3 spans 14 residues.

V usage is TRBV19 and J usage is TRBJ1-4; a weak D match, TRBD1 (6 bases). The specimen was PBMCs or T cells enriched from blood (not recorded which). The clonotype originates from a woman in her sixties who had recovered from COVID-19. CDR3 in amino acids: CASGGADSNEKLFF. CDR3 bases: TGTGCCAGTGGCGGCGCGGACAGTAATGAAAAACTGTTTTTT. Full variable domain (outside the CDR3, taken from reference TRBV19 and TRBJ1-4): DGGITQSPKYLFRKEGQNVTLSCEQNLNHDAMYWYRQDPGQGLRLIYYSQIVNDFQKGDIAEGYSVSREKKESFPLTVTSAQKNPTAFYLCASGGADSNEKLFFGSGTQLSVL.